Below, 13 T cell receptor beta chains from the same sample are listed, as sequenced in a study of cytomegalovirus exposure and HLA in healthy donors. The PCR made use of 60 Vbeta and 13 Jbeta primers. Sequenced by immunoSEQ multiplex PCR; TCRdb stores in-frame clones only, minus some. The sample consists of about 97,000 clones, roughly four fifths of them appearing once. The material sequenced was PBMCs. These TCRs come from a middle-aged man in good health and CMV-seronegative.

The rearrangement links TRBV5-8 to TRBJ2-1, with 9 bases identical to TRBD2. CDR1 SGHTS and CDR2 YDEGEE come from the germline V gene. V was pared by 4 bases and J by 4 bases, with 15 bases of the junction left unmatched. This CDR3 is built from 18 residues. The CDR3 DNA is TGTGCCAGCAGCCCCGGGACAGATAGCGGGGGTTTGTACAATGAGCAGTTCTTC. Translation: CASSPGTDSGGLYNEQFF.

The chain recombines TRBV7-2 with TRBJ2-2, with D possibly TRBD2 on 6 matching bases. This CDR3 has 16 amino acids. Germline V gene lookup returns CDR1 SGHTA and CDR2 FQGNSA. V shed 4 bases and J shed 0 bases, with 12 bases lying between them. CDR3 residues: CASSSWGGANTGELFF. CDR3 DNA sequence: TGTGCCAGCAGCTCTTGGGGCGGGGCGAACACCGGGGAGCTGTTTTTT. Looking up the rest from reference TRBV7-2 and TRBJ2-2 gives the full variable domain: GAGVSQSPSNKVTEKGKDVELRCDPISGHTALYWYRQSLGQGLEFLIYFQGNSAPDKSGLPSDRFSAERTGGSVSTLTIQRTQQEDSAVYLCASSSWGGANTGELFFGEGSRLTVL.

The chain joins TRBV7-2 to TRBJ2-5, with 12 bases that match TRBD2. This CDR3 spans 14 amino acids. CDR1 and CDR2 from the germline V gene are SGHTA and FQGNSA. V shed 0 bases and J 10 bases; nucleotides not matched to a gene: 3. CDR3 protein: CASSLARLAGDQYF. The CDR3 coding sequence is TGTGCCAGCAGCTTAGCGCGACTAGCGGGGGACCAGTACTTC. Supplemented by reference TRBV7-2 and TRBJ2-5, the full variable domain reads GAGVSQSPSNKVTEKGKDVELRCDPISGHTALYWYRQSLGQGLEFLIYFQGNSAPDKSGLPSDRFSAERTGGSVSTLTIQRTQQEDSAVYLCASSLARLAGDQYFGPGTRLLVL.

The chain couples TRBV5-4 to TRBJ2-3, with D possibly matching TRBD2 (6 bases). Trimming took off 4 bases at V and 0 bases at J, with 12 bases between the two ends. CDR1 and CDR2 (germline): SGHNT, YYREEE (reference sequence). The CDR3 totals 15 residues. CDR3 in amino acids: CASSNSGTSTDTQYF. CDR3 coding DNA: TGTGCCAGCAGCAATTCCGGGACTAGCACAGATACGCAGTATTTT.

This chain joins TRBV5-1 and TRBJ1-5; D is possibly TRBD1 (6 bases). Germline values: CDR1 SGHRS, CDR2 YFSETQ. CDR3 size: 15 residues. V dropped 0 bases and J dropped 3 bases, with 10 bases sitting between them. The CDR3 DNA follows: TGCGCCAGCAGCTTGGGGGACACATACAATCAGCCCCAGCATTTT. This encodes CASSLGDTYNQPQHF.

The rearrangement joins TRBV19 to TRBJ1-3; 7 nucleotides match TRBD1. Per germline, CDR1 LNHDA and CDR2 SQIVND (reference sequence). The CDR3 is made up of 15 amino acids. Trimming removed 3 bases from V and 3 bases from J; junction bases left unmatched: 5. The CDR3 loop is CASSMATGSGNTIYF. The CDR3 region has the DNA TGTGCCAGTAGTATGGCGACAGGGAGTGGAAACACCATATATTTT.

In this sample, this clone turned up a few times. The chain combines TRBV7-9 with TRBJ1-5; 8 positions agree with TRBD1. Germline-derived CDR1 and CDR2 are SEHNR and FQNEAQ (reference sequence). After removal of 5 bases from V and 2 bases from J, the junction contained 11 bases not matched to a gene. CDR3 size: 17 residues. The CDR3 sequence is CASSPGQGSTGNQPQHF. As DNA, the CDR3 is TGTGCCAGCAGCCCAGGACAGGGAAGTACTGGCAATCAGCCCCAGCATTTT.

This clone is medium-sized. The rearrangement uses TRBV10-3 and TRBJ2-6, with a possible D match to TRBD2 (6 bases). V was trimmed by 6 bases and J by 1 base, leaving 16 bases between them. The V gene's germline CDR1 is ENHRY and CDR2 SYGVKD. This CDR3 is built from 17 residues. The CDR3 reads CAIRDPDGGSGANVLTF. The CDR3 coding sequence is TGTGCCATCAGAGACCCCGACGGGGGTTCTGGGGCCAACGTCCTGACTTTC.

V is TRBV5-8 and J is TRBJ1-2; tentatively, D is TRBD1 (6 bases). Per the germline V gene, CDR1 is SGHTS and CDR2 is YDEGEE. This CDR3 region has 14 residues. V gave up 3 bases and J gave up 3 bases, with 12 bases separating them. CDR3 nucleotide sequence: TGTGCCAGCAGCTCCACAGGGCCTTACTATGGCTACACCTTC. As protein: CASSSTGPYYGYTF.

The rearrangement uses TRBV7-2 and TRBJ2-5; 7 positions agree with TRBD2. Germline lookup yields CDR1 SGHTA and CDR2 FQGNSA. This CDR3 is 14 amino acids long. The ends lost 7 bases at V and 6 bases at J; junction bases unmatched: 11. This chain's CDR3 is CASTRAGIGKTQYF. In DNA form, the CDR3 reads TGTGCCAGCACGCGAGCGGGGATAGGGAAGACCCAGTACTTC.

This rearrangement joins TRBV7-9 to TRBJ2-7, with D possibly matching TRBD1 (5 bases). Germline values: CDR1 SEHNR, CDR2 FQNEAQ (reference sequence). With 2 bases removed from V and 2 bases from J, the gap between germline ends came to 10 bases. This CDR3 has 14 residues. CDR3 nucleotides: TGTGCCAGCAGCTTACAGGGCCGCGCCTACGAGCAGTACTTC. Translating gives CASSLQGRAYEQYF.

This chain links TRBV4-3 with TRBJ2-5; the D gene is possibly TRBD2 (6 bases). The CDR3 spans 16 residues. Germline assignment: CDR1 LGHNA and CDR2 YSLEER. V lost 0 bases and J 3 bases, leaving 14 bases between the germline ends. This CDR3 is CASSQDFGTDKETQYF. The DNA for the CDR3 is TGCGCCAGCAGCCAAGACTTCGGGACTGACAAAGAGACCCAGTACTTC.

The chain is built from TRBV6-1 and TRBJ2-7; 11 bases are shared with TRBD2. Germline CDR1 is MNHNS and CDR2 is SASEGT. The CDR3 is 18 residues long. The V segment lost 4 bases and the J segment 2 bases; nucleotides outside the gene matches: 13. In DNA, the CDR3 is TGTGCCAGCAGTGCCGGGGTAGCGGGGGGGCGGCGCGCCTACGAGCAGTACTTC. It codes for CASSAGVAGGRRAYEQYF.